This T cell receptor (beta chain) derives from a study of blood T cell dynamics during melanoma immunotherapy. The time point was: week 3, after first cycle of checkpoint inhibitor. Disease control meant complete response, partial response or stable disease at 12 weeks. Profiled with immunoSEQ multiplex PCR; TCRdb holds only in-frame clones, not every one. The sample includes approximately 17,000 clones, 70% to 90% of them seen just once. The sequences come from blood, collected from a patient treated with checkpoint blockade. The source is a human donor with melanoma.

Here the CDR3 reads CASSSQEGQEHDTQYF. The CDR3 bases are TGTGCCAGCAGCTCCCAGGAGGGACAAGAACACGATACGCAGTATTTT. The chain carries TRBV4-2 and TRBJ2-3; D tentatively reads TRBD1 or TRBD2 (6 bases each). The CDR3 totals 16 residues. Between the trimmed V and J ends, which lost 5 bases and 6 bases, there was a span of 21 bases. CDR1 and CDR2 from the germline V gene are LGHNA and YNFKEQ.